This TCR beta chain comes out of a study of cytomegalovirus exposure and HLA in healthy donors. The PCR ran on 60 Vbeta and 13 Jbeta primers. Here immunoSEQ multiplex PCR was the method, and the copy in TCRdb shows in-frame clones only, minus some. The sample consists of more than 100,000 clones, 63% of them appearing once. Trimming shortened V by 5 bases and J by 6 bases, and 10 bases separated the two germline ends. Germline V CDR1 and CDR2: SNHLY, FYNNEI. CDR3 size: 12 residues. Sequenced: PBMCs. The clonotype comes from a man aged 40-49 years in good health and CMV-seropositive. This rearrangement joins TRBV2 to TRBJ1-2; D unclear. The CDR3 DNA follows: TGTGCCAGCAGTTACAGCGGGGATGGCTACACCTTC. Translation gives CASSYSGDGYTF.